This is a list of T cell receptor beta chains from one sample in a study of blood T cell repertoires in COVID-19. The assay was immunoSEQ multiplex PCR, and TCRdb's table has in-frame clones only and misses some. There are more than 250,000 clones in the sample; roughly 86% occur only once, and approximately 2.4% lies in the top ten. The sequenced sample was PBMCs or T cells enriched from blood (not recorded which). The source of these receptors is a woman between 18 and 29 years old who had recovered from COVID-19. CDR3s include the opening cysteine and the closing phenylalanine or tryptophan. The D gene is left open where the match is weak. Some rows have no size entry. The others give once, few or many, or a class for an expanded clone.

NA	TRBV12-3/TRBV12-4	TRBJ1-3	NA	CASSFFEGNTIYF	TGTGCCAGCAGTTTTTTCGAGGGAAACACCATATATTTT
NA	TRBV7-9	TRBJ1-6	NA	CASSLSGTRDNSPLHF	TGTGCCAGCAGCTTGTCCGGGACAAGGGATAATTCACCCCTCCACTTT
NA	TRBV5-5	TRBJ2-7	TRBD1	CASSATGNEQYF	TGTGCCAGCAGCGCGACAGGGAACGAGCAGTACTTC
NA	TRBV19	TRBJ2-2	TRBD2	CASSKRETTGELFF	TGTGCCAGTAGTAAGCGGGAGACCACCGGGGAGCTGTTTTTT
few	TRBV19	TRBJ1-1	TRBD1	CASSASGQGLSSAFF	TGTGCCAGTAGTGCTTCGGGACAGGGGCTCTCCTCGGCTTTCTTT
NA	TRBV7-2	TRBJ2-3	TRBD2	CASSYGTSGRTDTQYF	TGTGCCAGCAGCTACGGGACTAGCGGACGCACAGATACGCAGTATTTT
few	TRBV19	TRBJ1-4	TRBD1	CASSRGTARMGKLFF	TGTGCCAGTAGTAGAGGGACAGCAAGAATGGGGAAACTGTTTTTT
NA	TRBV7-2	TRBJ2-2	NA	CASSLASANLRTGELFF	TGTGCCAGCAGCTTAGCGAGCGCAAACCTGAGGACCGGGGAGCTGTTTTTT
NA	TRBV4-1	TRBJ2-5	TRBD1	CASSQGDSAYQETQYF	TGCGCCAGCAGCCAAGGGGACAGCGCGTACCAAGAGACCCAGTACTTC
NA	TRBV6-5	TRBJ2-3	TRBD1	CASSRQGWGTDTQYF	TGTGCCAGCAGTAGACAGGGTTGGGGCACAGATACGCAGTATTTT
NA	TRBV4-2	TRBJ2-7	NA	CASSQAIGVAAFEGEQYF	TGTGCCAGCAGCCAAGCGATCGGGGTGGCAGCCTTTGAGGGAGAGCAGTACTTC
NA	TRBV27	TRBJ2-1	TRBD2	CASNGLASRNEQFF	TGTGCCAGCAATGGACTAGCGAGTCGGAATGAGCAGTTCTTC
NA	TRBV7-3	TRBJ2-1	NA	CASSARVDEQFF	TGTGCCAGCAGCGCCAGGGTTGATGAGCAGTTCTTC
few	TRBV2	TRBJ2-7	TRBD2	CASSEGTSFFFEQYF	TGTGCCAGCAGTGAAGGGACTAGCTTCTTTTTCGAGCAGTACTTC
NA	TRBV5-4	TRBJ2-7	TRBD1	CASSPGTEARQYF	TGTGCCAGCAGCCCGGGGACAGAAGCAAGGCAGTACTTC
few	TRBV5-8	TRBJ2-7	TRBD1	CATQYRDRALSEQYF	TGTGCCACGCAATACCGGGACAGGGCATTAAGCGAGCAGTACTTC
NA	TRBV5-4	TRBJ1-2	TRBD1	CASSSPTGGAHGYTF	TGTGCCAGCAGCTCGCCGACAGGGGGCGCCCATGGCTACACCTTC
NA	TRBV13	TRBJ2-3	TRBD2	CASSSASGRSTDTQYF	TGTGCCAGCAGCTCTGCTAGCGGGAGGTCGACAGATACGCAGTATTTT
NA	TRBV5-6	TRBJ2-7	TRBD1	CASSLAGGDEQYF	TGTGCCAGCAGCTTGGCAGGGGGCGACGAGCAGTACTTC
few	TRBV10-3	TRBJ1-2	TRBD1	CAISPPGTGQVTAYGYTF	TGTGCCATCTCCCCCCCCGGGACAGGTCAGGTCACGGCCTATGGCTACACCTTC
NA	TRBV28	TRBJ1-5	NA	CASSGLLRAGEGSNQPQHF	TGTGCCAGCAGCGGGTTGTTGCGGGCAGGGGAGGGTAGCAATCAGCCCCAGCATTTT
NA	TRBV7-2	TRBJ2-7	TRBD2	CASSPPGLAAYEQYF	TGTGCCAGCAGCCCCCCGGGACTAGCGGCCTACGAGCAGTACTTC
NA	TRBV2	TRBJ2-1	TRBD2	CASSATSGRYEQFF	TGTGCCAGCAGTGCTACTAGCGGGAGATACGAGCAGTTCTTC
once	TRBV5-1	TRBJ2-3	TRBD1	CASSLGQGVGTDTQYF	TGCGCCAGCAGCTTGGGACAGGGGGTTGGCACAGATACGCAGTATTTT
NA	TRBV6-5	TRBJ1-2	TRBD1	CASSHPDRALGYTF	TGTGCCAGCAGCCATCCCGACAGGGCTCTTGGCTACACCTTC
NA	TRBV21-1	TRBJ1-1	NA	CASSKAGQGGRNTEAFF	TGTGCCAGCAGCAAAGCGGGACAGGGAGGGAGAAACACTGAAGCTTTCTTT
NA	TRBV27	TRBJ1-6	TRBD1	CATGTRGPNSPLHF	TGTGCCACCGGGACCAGGGGGCCAAATTCACCCCTCCACTTT
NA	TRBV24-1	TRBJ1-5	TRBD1	CATSPRGQGNQPQHF	TGTGCCACCAGTCCCCGGGGACAGGGCAATCAGCCCCAGCATTTT
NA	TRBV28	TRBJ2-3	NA	CASSRDSSTDTQYF	TGTGCCAGCAGCCGGGACTCTAGCACAGATACGCAGTATTTT
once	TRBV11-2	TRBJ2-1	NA	CASSGWKWEEGGTYNEQFF	TGTGCCAGCAGCGGATGGAAATGGGAGGAGGGAGGCACTTACAATGAGCAGTTCTTC
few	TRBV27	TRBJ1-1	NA	CASRQHENTEAFF	TGTGCCAGCAGACAACACGAGAACACTGAAGCTTTCTTT
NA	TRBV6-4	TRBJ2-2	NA	CASSVNPDTGELFF	TGTGCCAGCAGCGTAAACCCGGACACCGGGGAGCTGTTTTTT
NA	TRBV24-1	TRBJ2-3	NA	CATSDFDNPDTQYF	TGTGCCACCAGTGATTTCGACAACCCAGATACGCAGTATTTT
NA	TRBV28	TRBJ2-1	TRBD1	CASRPHRGNEQFF	TGTGCCAGCAGGCCCCACAGGGGCAATGAGCAGTTCTTC
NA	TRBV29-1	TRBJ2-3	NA	CSVAGGGWTDTQYF	TGCAGCGTCGCTGGTGGGGGCTGGACAGATACGCAGTATTTT
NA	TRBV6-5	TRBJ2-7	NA	CASSWAGEEDEQYF	TGTGCCAGCAGTTGGGCAGGGGAAGAGGACGAGCAGTACTTC
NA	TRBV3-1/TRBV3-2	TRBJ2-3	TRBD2	CASSHNSGGASGTQYF	TGTGCCAGCAGCCATAATAGCGGGGGGGCGTCTGGTACGCAGTATTTT